The rows below give T cell receptor beta chains drawn from one sample of a study of a mutant IDH1 vaccine in newly diagnosed glioma. Their target antigens are unknown. The data were produced by immunoSEQ multiplex PCR, yet TCRdb's version contains in-frame clones alone and is incomplete. The sample lists 75,000 to 80,000 clones, 91% occurring once. The material was PBMCs, obtained from a glioma patient whose treatment included an IDH1 peptide vaccine. The receptors originated from a woman in her 50s with glioma. Each CDR3 is given with its conserved first and last residue. A D gene is named only where the DNA matches it firmly. Expanded clones get a size class; other rows say once, few or many, or leave the size out.

TRBV5-8,.,TRBJ1-1,.,TGTGCCAGCAGCTACCTCGAGGGGAGGAACACTGAAGCTTTCTTT,CASSYLEGRNTEAFF
TRBV28,TRBD1,TRBJ1-2,.,TGTGCCAGCAGCCTCGGGACAGCCCTAAATGGCTACACCTTC,CASSLGTALNGYTF
TRBV5-6,.,TRBJ1-3,.,TGTGCCAGCGTGCTTGGTGGACCGCTCTCCCACTCTGGAAACACCATATATTTT,CASVLGGPLSHSGNTIYF
TRBV9,TRBD2,TRBJ2-1,.,TGTGCCAGCAGCGCCGATCCAACTAGCGGGAGTCGGTATGAGCAGTTCTTC,CASSADPTSGSRYEQFF
TRBV5-4,TRBD1,TRBJ2-2,.,TGTGCCAGCAGCTTGGCCGGCAGGGGGCTTCCCGGGGAGCTGTTTTTT,CASSLAGRGLPGELFF
TRBV27,.,TRBJ1-5,.,TGTGCCAGCCGGCCGAGTGACAGGCTGTATAGCAATCAGCCCCAGCATTTT,CASRPSDRLYSNQPQHF
TRBV13,.,TRBJ2-7,.,TGTGCCAGCACCGACGGCGGACCCCTCGCCTCCGAGCAGTACTTC,CASTDGGPLASEQYF
TRBV11-2,.,TRBJ2-7,.,TGTGCCAGCAGCCATTACTACGAGCAGTACTTC,CASSHYYEQYF
TRBV14,.,TRBJ2-7,.,TGTGCCAGCAGCCAAGATTCGTCCGGGGCTGGGCTCTACGAGCAGTACTTC,CASSQDSSGAGLYEQYF
TRBV9,TRBD1,TRBJ2-7,.,TGTGCCAGCAGCATAACCGGGACAGGGGAGGATTACGAGGAGCAGTACTTC,CASSITGTGEDYEEQYF
TRBV28,.,TRBJ2-7,.,TGTGCCAGCAGTCCTCCCTCCTACGAGCAGTACTTC,CASSPPSYEQYF
TRBV11-2,.,TRBJ1-5,.,TGTGCCAGCAGCGCGGGAGGGGGGGGACCCCAGCATTTT,CASSAGGGGPQHF
TRBV7-9,TRBD2,TRBJ2-7,.,TGTGCCAGCAGCTCCGGGACTAGTAATTGGTACGAGCAGTACTTC,CASSSGTSNWYEQYF
TRBV9,.,TRBJ1-3,.,TGTGCCAGCAGCGTCGGGGTCAGTAGTGGAAACACCATATATTTT,CASSVGVSSGNTIYF
TRBV28,.,TRBJ1-2,.,TGTGCCAGCAGTTCGGACAGTGGCTATGGCTACACCTTC,CASSSDSGYGYTF
TRBV7-9,TRBD1,TRBJ1-4,.,TGTGCCAGCAGCTCAGGGACAGTCCGGGAAAAACTGTTTTTT,CASSSGTVREKLFF
TRBV28,.,TRBJ1-3,.,TGTGCCAGCAGTTCCGGGATTTTCTCTGGAAACACCATATATTTT,CASSSGIFSGNTIYF
TRBV27,TRBD1,TRBJ2-7,once,TGTGCCAGCAGTCTCATAGGACAGGGAGGTATCAACGAGCAGTACTTC,CASSLIGQGGINEQYF
TRBV19,TRBD1,TRBJ2-4,.,TGTGCCAGTAGCCTCAGGACAGGGCGGGCCAAAAACATTCAGTACTTC,CASSLRTGRAKNIQYF
TRBV7-9,TRBD2,TRBJ2-1,.,TGTGCCAGCAGCTTAGAGAAAGTAGCGGGGCCTTGGCGGCAGCAGTTCTTC,CASSLEKVAGPWRQQFF
TRBV7-9,TRBD2,TRBJ2-7,.,TGTGCCAGCAGCCCCCTAGACGGGAGGGCCGTCGAGCAGTACTTC,CASSPLDGRAVEQYF
TRBV15,.,TRBJ1-5,.,TGTGCCACCAGCAGGGCCCGGGTGGGGGCCAATCAGCCCCAGCATTTT,CATSRARVGANQPQHF
TRBV7-9,TRBD1,TRBJ2-1,.,TGTGCCAGCAGCTCCAGACAGGGCCACTACAATGAGCAGTTCTTC,CASSSRQGHYNEQFF
TRBV9,TRBD2,TRBJ2-3,once,TGTGCCAGCAGCGTAGAGGTAGCGGGAGGCGGGACAGATACGCAGTATTTT,CASSVEVAGGGTDTQYF
TRBV5-1,TRBD1,TRBJ2-1,.,TGCGCCAGCAGCTTAGGGACAGACTACAATGAGCAGTTCTTC,CASSLGTDYNEQFF
TRBV28,TRBD1,TRBJ1-1,.,TGTGCCAGCAGTTTACTGACAGGGGGCACAATGAACACTGAAGCTTTCTTT,CASSLLTGGTMNTEAFF
TRBV19,.,TRBJ2-7,.,TGTGCCAATCCGGGACTCCATTTCTACGAGCAGTACTTC,CANPGLHFYEQYF
TRBV28,.,TRBJ1-5,.,TGTGCCAGCAGTTCTACAGGGCTCAATCAGCCCCAGCATTTT,CASSSTGLNQPQHF
TRBV6-5,.,TRBJ2-5,once,TGTGCCAGCAGTCCCGGGCCCTACCAAGAGACCCAGTACTTC,CASSPGPYQETQYF
TRBV25-1,TRBD1,TRBJ2-3,.,TGTGCCAGCAGTGGAGGGACAGGAGTAGATACGCAGTATTTT,CASSGGTGVDTQYF
TRBV9,.,TRBJ2-3,.,TGTGCCAGCAGCGTCGGAGGGGGCTGGGCAGATACGCAGTATTTT,CASSVGGGWADTQYF
TRBV5-5,TRBD1,TRBJ2-1,.,TGTGCCAGCAGCTTGTACGGGACAGCCTACAATGAGCAGTTCTTC,CASSLYGTAYNEQFF
TRBV10-1,TRBD2,TRBJ2-7,.,TGCGCCAGCAGTGATGGAGCGGGAAGCTCCTACGAGCAGTACTTC,CASSDGAGSSYEQYF
TRBV11-2,.,TRBJ2-1,.,TGTGCCAGCGGCCCCTGGGGAGGTTACAATGAGCAGTTCTTC,CASGPWGGYNEQFF
TRBV11-2,.,TRBJ2-1,.,TGTGCCAGCAGCCCTATTCCCTTACTACAGCCAATCAATGAGCAGTTCTTC,CASSPIPLLQPINEQFF
TRBV19,.,TRBJ1-5,.,TGTGCCAGTAGTATCCGGGGCGCAGGACAGCCCCAGCATTTT,CASSIRGAGQPQHF
TRBV5-6,.,TRBJ2-7,.,TGTGCCAGCAGCTTGCGGCTTACCTACGAGCAGTACTTC,CASSLRLTYEQYF
TRBV19,.,TRBJ1-5,.,TGTGCCAGTAGTATATGGCAGGGCAATCAGCCCCAGCATTTT,CASSIWQGNQPQHF
TRBV19,TRBD1,TRBJ1-1,.,TGTGCCAGTACTTTTCAGGGGGCGATGAACACTGAAGCTTTCTTT,CASTFQGAMNTEAFF
TRBV19,TRBD1,TRBJ1-2,.,TGTGCCAGTAGTTCTCGGGACAGCTATGGCTACACCTTC,CASSSRDSYGYTF
TRBV5-8,TRBD1,TRBJ2-3,.,TGTGCCAGCAGCTTGCAGGGGGGCACAGATACGCAGTATTTT,CASSLQGGTDTQYF
TRBV4-1,TRBD2,TRBJ2-4,.,TGCGCCAGCAGCCCCCTAGGACTAGCGGGAATAGCCAAAAACATTCAGTACTTC,CASSPLGLAGIAKNIQYF
TRBV5-4,.,TRBJ1-5,.,TGTGCCAGCAGCTCCACAGGAAGCAATCAGCCCCAGCATTTT,CASSSTGSNQPQHF
TRBV5-6,.,TRBJ2-2,.,TGTGCCAGCAGCTTCAAGGCCAGGGGAAGGACCGGGGAGCTGTTTTTT,CASSFKARGRTGELFF
TRBV5-1,TRBD2,TRBJ2-3,.,TGCGCCAGCAGGGGACTAGCGGGAGGCTCCACAGATACGCAGTATTTT,CASRGLAGGSTDTQYF
TRBV10-3,.,TRBJ1-5,few,TGTGCCATCAGTGAGTCCTCAGAGGTCGGGTATCAGCCCCAGCATTTT,CAISESSEVGYQPQHF
TRBV9,.,TRBJ2-5,.,TGTGCCAGCAGCCAATCTCACTTC,CASSQSHF
TRBV6-5,.,TRBJ2-1,.,TGTGCCAGCATGACTGCCTTCCCCCGGAATGAGCAGTTCTTC,CASMTAFPRNEQFF
TRBV7-3,.,TRBJ2-3,.,TGTGCCAGCAGCCTAGGCGAGGGTTTTAGGAGCACAGATACGCAGTATTTT,CASSLGEGFRSTDTQYF
TRBV2,.,TRBJ2-5,.,TGTGCCAGCGGTGGTTGGGAGACCCAGTACTTC,CASGGWETQYF
TRBV18,.,TRBJ2-7,.,TGTGCCAGCTCACCACCGGGGGGGCCTGGGTCCTACGAGCAGTACTTC,CASSPPGGPGSYEQYF
TRBV28,.,TRBJ2-7,.,TGTGCCACTTTTAGCTACGAGCAGTACTTC,CATFSYEQYF
TRBV1,.,TRBJ2-5,.,TGCACCAGCAGCCGGAAACTTGTACAAGAGACCCAGTACTTC,CTSSRKLVQETQYF
TRBV9,TRBD1,TRBJ2-5,.,TGTGCCAGCAGCGCCCCTACAGGGGGCGGCGAGACCCAGTACTTC,CASSAPTGGGETQYF
TRBV5-1,.,TRBJ2-1,.,TGCGCCAGCAGCACCGACATAGCGTCGGATGAGCAGTTCTTC,CASSTDIASDEQFF
TRBV2,TRBD2,TRBJ2-2,.,TGTGCCAGCAGGGGGGGGAACGCGAACACCGGGGAGCTGTTTTTT,CASRGGNANTGELFF
TRBV2,TRBD1,TRBJ1-1,.,TGTGCCAGCCAGGACAGGGGTCGAGAAGCTTTCTTT,CASQDRGREAFF
TRBV27,TRBD1,TRBJ1-2,.,TGTGCCAGCAGTTTACGAGACAGGGGGCATCCCAAGGGCTACACCTTC,CASSLRDRGHPKGYTF